The clone carrying this T cell receptor (beta chain) has a handful of counts. Its antigen remains unidentified. This entry comes from a study of T cells in Graves' hyperthyroidism and ophthalmopathy. Study-level points and caveats: Ophthalmopathy was identified by the model a median about seven months ahead of onset. Researchers found most expanded thyroid clonotypes above 0.001 in blood as well.

Trimming removed 4 bases from V and 0 bases from J; junction bases left unmatched: 3. Germline loops: CDR1 SGHNT, CDR2 YYREEE (reference sequence). The CDR3 has 14 amino acids. Newly diagnosed hyperthyroidism patients aged 18 to 65 years had disease lasting under 2 months. The study left out patients who had uncontrolled infection, other autoimmune disease, pregnancy or lactation. TCR beta CDR3 region amplification was performed from RNA transcripts. An initial round of RT-PCR targeting the TCR CDR3 relied on the HTBI primer set. MiXCR, run by TCRdb on the multiplex PCR reads, gives a single entry per CDR3 protein. The table records about 110,000 distinct CDR3 sequences, approximately 15% of them present only once.

The origin of this receptor is a woman aged 45-59 years with Graves' hyperthyroidism. Sequenced input: blood. V gene TRBV5-4 combines with J gene TRBJ1-1, with 7 bases matching TRBD1. CDR3 coding DNA: TGTGCCAGCAGCCGGGACAGCATGAACACTGAAGCTTTCTTT. It encodes CASSRDSMNTEAFF.